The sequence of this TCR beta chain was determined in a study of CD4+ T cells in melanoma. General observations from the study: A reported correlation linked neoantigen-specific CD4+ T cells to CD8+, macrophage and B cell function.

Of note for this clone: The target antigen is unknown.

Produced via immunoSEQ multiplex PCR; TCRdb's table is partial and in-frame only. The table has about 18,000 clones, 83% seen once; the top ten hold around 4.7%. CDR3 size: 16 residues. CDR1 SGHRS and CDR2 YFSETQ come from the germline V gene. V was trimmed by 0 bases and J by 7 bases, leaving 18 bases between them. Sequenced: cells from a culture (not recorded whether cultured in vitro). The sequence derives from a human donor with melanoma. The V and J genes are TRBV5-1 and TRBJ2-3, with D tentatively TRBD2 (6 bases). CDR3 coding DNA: TGCGCCAGCAGCTTGGCAGGGCTAGCGATGGGGAATACGCAGTATTTT. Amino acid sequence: CASSLAGLAMGNTQYF.